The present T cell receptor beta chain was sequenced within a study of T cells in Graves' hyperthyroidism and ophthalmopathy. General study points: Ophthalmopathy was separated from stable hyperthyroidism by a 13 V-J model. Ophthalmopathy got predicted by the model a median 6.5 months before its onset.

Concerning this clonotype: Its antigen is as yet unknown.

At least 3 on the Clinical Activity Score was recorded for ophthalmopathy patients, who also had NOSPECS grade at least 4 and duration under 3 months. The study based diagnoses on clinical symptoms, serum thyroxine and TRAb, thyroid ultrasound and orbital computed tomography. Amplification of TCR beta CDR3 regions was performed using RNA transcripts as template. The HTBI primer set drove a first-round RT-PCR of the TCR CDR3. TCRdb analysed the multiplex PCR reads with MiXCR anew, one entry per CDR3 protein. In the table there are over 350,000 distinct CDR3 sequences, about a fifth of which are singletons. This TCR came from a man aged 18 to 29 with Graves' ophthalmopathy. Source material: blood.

In nucleotides, the CDR3 is TGTGCCAGCAGTTTACGATGGGAGGTCGGGGAGCTGTTTTTT. Protein sequence: CASSLRWEVGELFF. The chain combines TRBV12-3 or TRBV12-4 with TRBJ2-2; perhaps TRBD2 as D (6 bases). The CDR3 has 14 residues. Trimming left V 2 bases short and J 7 bases short, with 11 bases between.